These 18 T cell receptor beta chains were all obtained from the same sample, sequenced in a study of T cells in Graves' hyperthyroidism and ophthalmopathy. Amplification of TCR beta CDR3 regions used RNA as the template. The HTBI primer set served for first-round RT-PCR of the TCR CDR3. TCRdb called the multiplex PCR reads again in MiXCR, with one record for every CDR3 protein. The sample has 350,000 to 400,000 distinct CDR3 sequences, about 15% seen once. Sequenced input: blood. Every receptor here comes from a woman in her 30s with Graves' hyperthyroidism.

This sequence joins TRBV27 and TRBJ2-7; no firm D call. This CDR3 comprises 12 residues. Looked up from germline, CDR1 is MNHEY and CDR2 is SMNVEV (reference sequence). The V gene lost 5 bases and the J gene lost 7 bases, with 12 bases spanning the gap. As DNA, the CDR3 is TGTGCCAGCAGTCAGACGGTTGGGGAGCAGTACTTC. Protein sequence: CASSQTVGEQYF.

The chain joins TRBV7-2 to TRBJ1-2; D remains ambiguous. The V gene's germline CDR1 is SGHTA and CDR2 FQGNSA. Deletions cut 9 bases from V and 7 bases from J, with 24 bases between. The CDR3 loop spans 15 amino acids. CDR3 sequence reads: CASSPSPSPRGGYTF. The DNA for the CDR3 is TGTGCCAGTAGTCCCTCACCCTCTCCCCGGGGTGGCTACACCTTC.

As for this clonotype: This is likely a read error, given that the CDR3 carries no conserved phenylalanine or tryptophan at its end. The CDR3 region is CSARPSSGSLHNEQFL. DNA for the CDR3: TGCAGTGCTAGACCGTCTAGCGGGAGCCTCCACAATGAGCAGTTCCTC. This rearrangement joins TRBV20-1 to TRBJ2-1, with 10 bases lining up with TRBD2. Germline assignment: CDR1 DFQATT and CDR2 SNEGSKA (reference sequence). This CDR3 has 16 residues. Trimming removed 2 bases from V and 5 bases from J; junction bases left unmatched: 9.

The sample holds many counts of this clonotype. The rearrangement links TRBV2 to TRBJ1-1; 8 bases agree with TRBD1. The CDR3 covers 16 residues. The germline V gene has CDR1 SNHLY and CDR2 FYNNEI. The V gene end was trimmed by 6 bases and the J gene end by 1 base; junction bases not matched to a gene: 10. Here the CDR3 DNA reads TGTGCCAGCAGATCAGACAGGGGCAGAGGGAACACTGAAGCTTTCTTT. This encodes CASRSDRGRGNTEAFF.

This clonotype was counted many times. This rearrangement joins TRBV7-2 to TRBJ2-7; TRBD2 might be the D (6 bases). Between the trimmed V and J ends, which lost 6 bases and 3 bases, there was a span of 18 bases. CDR1 and CDR2 (germline): SGHTA, FQGNSA. The CDR3 sequence is 15 residues long. DNA of the CDR3: TGTGCCAGCAGGTACGACCTGTCGGGAGTCTACGAGCAGTACTTC. It codes for CASRYDLSGVYEQYF.

In its sample, this clonotype was seen a few times. The chain recombines TRBV4-1 with TRBJ2-7; the D gene is possibly TRBD2 (5 bases). From germline, CDR1 is MGHRA and CDR2 YSYEKL. V gave up 0 bases and J gave up 7 bases, with 13 bases separating them. CDR3 size: 14 residues. The CDR3 spells CASSQDSVLREQYF. The CDR3 DNA follows: TGCGCCAGCAGCCAAGATAGCGTGTTAAGGGAGCAGTACTTC.

This clonotype was observed at least ten times. The chain is built from TRBV29-1 and TRBJ2-1; D is unclear. Germline loops: CDR1 SQVTM, CDR2 ANQGSEA. CDR3 length equals 11 residues. Deletions cut 5 bases from V and 9 bases from J, with 11 bases between. The CDR3 sequence: CSVTPRAEQFF. The DNA for the CDR3 is TGCAGCGTTACCCCTAGAGCTGAGCAGTTCTTC.

This clonotype showed up many times. The rearrangement uses TRBV27 and TRBJ1-1; 9 bases fit TRBD1. This CDR3 has 16 amino acids. Germline V gene data show CDR1 as MNHEY and CDR2 as SMNVEV (reference sequence). V shed 5 bases, J shed 0 bases, and the junction held 7 bases outside the gene matches. The CDR3 protein is CASSKQQGAMNTEAFF. The CDR3 DNA reads as TGTGCCAGCAGTAAGCAACAGGGGGCGATGAACACTGAAGCTTTCTTT.

The chain has TRBV13 and TRBJ2-3; 16 bases agree with TRBD2. The trim removed 7 bases at V and 3 bases at J, leaving 7 bases unmatched. Germline V CDR1 and CDR2: PRHDT, FYEKMQ (reference sequence). The CDR3 covers 17 residues. This chain's CDR3 is CASTSKGLAGGTDTQYF. The CDR3 nucleotides read TGTGCCAGCACCTCAAAGGGACTAGCGGGAGGGACAGATACGCAGTATTTT.

The rearrangement links TRBV28 to TRBJ2-3; D uncertain. CDR3 length equals 13 residues. V dropped 6 bases and J dropped 1 base, with 8 bases sitting between them. Germline-derived CDR1 and CDR2 are MDHEN and SYDVKM. The CDR3 DNA sequence: TGTGCCAGCAGCCAAGTCCGCACAGATACGCAGTATTTT. Amino acids: CASSQVRTDTQYF.

The table lists this clonotype with a few counts. The V and J genes are TRBV12-3 or TRBV12-4 and TRBJ1-1; 8 nucleotides agree with TRBD1. The trim removed 8 bases at V and 8 bases at J, leaving 13 bases unmatched. The length of the CDR3 is 14 residues. The CDR3 DNA reads as TGTGCCAGCGGCACTAGCCCAGGGACAGGAGAAGCTTTCTTT. It translates to CASGTSPGTGEAFF.

This clonotype was seen ten or more times. The chain is built from TRBV3-1 and TRBJ2-3, with unresolved D. Trimming left V 2 bases short and J 3 bases short, with 0 bases between. This CDR3 is 11 amino acids long. Germline CDR1 reads LGHDT; CDR2 reads YNNKEL (reference sequence). CDR3 DNA: TGTGCCAGCAGCCAAACAGATACGCAGTATTTT. This codes for CASSQTDTQYF.

This clonotype showed up many times. This chain links TRBV20-1 with TRBJ2-1; 9 nucleotides match TRBD2. This CDR3 contains 14 residues. Germline CDR1 is DFQATT and CDR2 is SNEGSKA (reference sequence). V shed 3 bases, J shed 5 bases, and the junction held 5 bases outside the gene matches. The CDR3 here is CSASEPSGNNEQFF. CDR3 sequence (DNA): TGCAGTGCTAGTGAACCTAGCGGGAACAATGAGCAGTTCTTC.

This clonotype was seen ten or more times. The J gene is TRBJ2-7, the V gene TRBV13; D unresolved. The CDR3 is 13 amino acids. Looked up from germline, CDR1 is PRHDT and CDR2 is FYEKMQ (reference sequence). V was trimmed by 5 bases and J by 4 bases, leaving 12 bases between them. The CDR3 sequence is CASSQWKPYEQYF. DNA of the CDR3: TGTGCCAGCAGCCAGTGGAAGCCATACGAGCAGTACTTC.

This clonotype was observed many times. The chain combines TRBV27 with TRBJ2-1, with D perhaps TRBD2 (6 bases). CDR3 length equals 14 residues. The germline CDR1 and CDR2 sequences are MNHEY and SMNVEV (reference sequence). Deletions cut 3 bases from V and 4 bases from J, with 10 bases between. Here the CDR3 reads CASSLRGLYNEQFF. The CDR3 DNA reads as TGTGCCAGCAGTTTGAGGGGACTTTACAATGAGCAGTTCTTC.

This clonotype was recorded many times. The genes are TRBV2 and TRBJ1-1; D uncertain. Trimming took off 1 base at V and 10 bases at J, with 16 bases between the two ends. CDR1 and CDR2 from the germline V gene are SNHLY and FYNNEI. CDR3 size: 14 residues. The CDR3 DNA reads TGTGCCAGCAGTGAAGTGGCAGGCACACTGACAGCTTTCTTT. This sequence encodes CASSEVAGTLTAFF.

The chain has TRBV20-1 and TRBJ2-7; D gene ambiguous. V was clipped by 4 bases and J by 6 bases, with 10 bases between them. This CDR3 is 11 amino acids long. From germline, CDR1 is DFQATT and CDR2 SNEGSKA (reference sequence). The CDR3 DNA reads TGCAGTGCTACTATAGCCGTCGAGCAGTACTTC. Amino acids: CSATIAVEQYF.

This chain uses TRBV7-9 with TRBJ2-3; TRBD2 agrees at 10 bases. The V gene's germline CDR1 is SEHNR and CDR2 FQNEAQ (reference sequence). The junction had 11 bases not matched to a gene; V was cut back by 5 bases and J by 3 bases. There are 17 residues in the CDR3. Here the CDR3 DNA reads TGTGCCAGCAGCGTCACAAGCGGGAGGGCCGGGACAGATACGCAGTATTTT. Its protein is CASSVTSGRAGTDTQYF. Complete variable domain (other parts from reference TRBV7-9 and TRBJ2-3): DTGVSQNPRHKITKRGQNVTFRCDPISEHNRLYWYRQTLGQGPEFLTYFQNEAQLEKSRLLSDRFSAERPKGSFSTLEIQRTEQGDSAMYLCASSVTSGRAGTDTQYFGPGTRLTVL.